These T cell receptor beta chains were read from a single sample in a study of beta chain features in type 1 diabetes. Repertoires were generated with immunoSEQ multiplex PCR, while TCRdb's copy carries only in-frame clones and drops some. The sample yields about 320,000 clones, about 15% seen once. Sequencing input: central memory CD4+ T cells from blood. The origin of the receptors is a man aged 25-40 years in good health. CDR3s include the opening cysteine and the closing phenylalanine or tryptophan. Each record gives: D gene, J gene, V gene, clone size, CDR3 DNA, CDR3 protein. D genes are given only for firm matches. Expanded clones are given a class, and other clones once, few, many or no size at all.

>TRBD1|TRBJ2-1|TRBV4-2|NA
TGTGCCAGCAGCCTATTAGCAGGGACAGGGGGCCTGTTCTTC
CASSLLAGTGGLFF
>TRBD2|TRBJ2-3|TRBV19|few
TGTGCCAGCGCGGGAGGGCCTTCCACAGATACGCAGTATTTT
CASAGGPSTDTQYF
>NA|TRBJ1-2|TRBV15|many
TGTGCCACCAGCAGGGAGAATTATGGCTACACCTTC
CATSRENYGYTF
>NA|TRBJ2-1|TRBV28|NA
TGTGCCAGCAGTTCCCCCCTAGTTTATGGGGCAATGGATGAGCAGTTCTTC
CASSSPLVYGAMDEQFF
>NA|TRBJ2-1|TRBV21-1|few
TGTGCCAGCAGCGAGTGTTACAGGGGCCTTGACAATGAGCAGTTCTTC
CASSECYRGLDNEQFF
>NA|TRBJ2-1|TRBV14|many
TGTGCCAGCAGCCAAACAAGGCAGGGGGGAGATGAGCAGTTCTTC
CASSQTRQGGDEQFF
>TRBD1|TRBJ1-2|TRBV15|NA
TGTGCCACCAGCCCCCACCCAGGGGGAGGAGGCTATGGCTACACCTTC
CATSPHPGGGGYGYTF
>TRBD2|TRBJ2-3|TRBV15|few
TGTGCCACCAGCAGATCGACTAGCGGACCCACAGATACGCAGTATTTT
CATSRSTSGPTDTQYF
>NA|TRBJ1-1|TRBV14|NA
TGTGCCAGCAGCCTGGAACTGAAGGGCACTGAAGCTTTCTTT
CASSLELKGTEAFF
>NA|TRBJ2-2|TRBV7-2|few
TGTGCCAGCAGCTCCTACTTGGACGGGGAGCTGTTTTTT
CASSSYLDGELFF
>NA|TRBJ2-6|TRBV4-2|NA
TGTGCCAGCAGTCTCTGGGCAGGGGGGATATCTGGGGCCAACGTCCTGACTTTC
CASSLWAGGISGANVLTF
>TRBD2|TRBJ2-3|TRBV11-3|few
TGTGCCAGCAGCCCTGGCGGGGGGGGGACAGATACGCAGTATTTT
CASSPGGGGTDTQYF
>TRBD2|TRBJ2-5|TRBV4-2|few
TGTGCCAGCAGCCAAGCTAGCGGGGGGGAGACCCAGTACTTC
CASSQASGGETQYF
>NA|TRBJ2-1|TRBV7-2|NA
TGTGCCAGCAGCCCTAGTCCCGGGACCGCGGGCCATGAGCAGTTCTTC
CASSPSPGTAGHEQFF
>TRBD1|TRBJ1-4|TRBV5-8|NA
TGTGCCAGCAGCAAGTCAGGGGGCACTAATGAAAAACTGTTTTTT
CASSKSGGTNEKLFF
>NA|TRBJ2-7|TRBV7-2|NA
TGTGCCAGCAGCCTTCTCAGAGAGGGCGAGCAGTACTTC
CASSLLREGEQYF
>NA|TRBJ1-3|TRBV9|few
TGTGCCAGCAGCGTCACAGTAAGCTCTGGAAACACCATATATTTT
CASSVTVSSGNTIYF
>NA|TRBJ2-1|TRBV5-1|NA
TGCGCCAGCAGCTTGGGGGGCCATGAGCAGTTCTTC
CASSLGGHEQFF
>NA|TRBJ2-3|TRBV27|NA
TGTGCGGCGAGACTGGGAGTGGGGACGGGTACGCAGTATTTT
CAARLGVGTGTQYF
>TRBD2|TRBJ2-1|TRBV25-1|few
TGTGCCAGCAGTGATTCTAGCGGCTACAATGAGCAGTTCTTC
CASSDSSGYNEQFF
>NA|TRBJ1-1|TRBV30|NA
TGTGCCTGGTACGGGTTAGGGGGAGAAGCTTTCTTT
CAWYGLGGEAFF
>NA|TRBJ1-2|TRBV7-2|NA
TGTGCCAGCAGACTAGGAGGGGGCTATGGCTACACCTTC
CASRLGGGYGYTF
>NA|TRBJ1-2|TRBV11-1|NA
TGTGCCAGCAGCTTAGCCCCCGACATCACGATCTATGGCTACACCTTC
CASSLAPDITIYGYTF
>NA|TRBJ1-1|TRBV7-7|NA
TGTGCCAGCAGCTTAGGGGGGGACACTGAAGCTTTCTTT
CASSLGGDTEAFF
>NA|TRBJ1-5|TRBV6-1|few
TGTGCCAGCACCCTCTCCGGGCAGGGTTATCAGCCCCAGCATTTT
CASTLSGQGYQPQHF
>NA|TRBJ2-2|TRBV19|few
TGTGCCAGTAGTATAGGGGAAGGGACCGGGGAGCTGTTTTTT
CASSIGEGTGELFF
>NA|TRBJ1-2|TRBV5-1|few
TGCGCCAGCAGCTTGGTCGTTTCTCGGGGTGGCTACACCTTC
CASSLVVSRGGYTF
>NA|TRBJ2-3|TRBV18|few
TGTGCCAGCTCACCACAACGACAGCCCACAGATACGCAGTATTTT
CASSPQRQPTDTQYF
>TRBD1|TRBJ1-6|TRBV6-5|many
TGTGCCAGCAGTGGGGACAGGGTTTCACCCCTCCACTTT
CASSGDRVSPLHF
>NA|TRBJ2-3|TRBV7-8|few
TGTGCCAGCAGCCCTCCGAGGGCAGATACGCAGTATTTT
CASSPPRADTQYF
>NA|TRBJ2-2|TRBV14|NA
TGTGCCAGCAGCCCCGGGACAAGCGGGTACGGGGAGCTGTTTTTT
CASSPGTSGYGELFF
>NA|TRBJ1-6|TRBV6-5|once
TGTGCCAGCAGTTACGGGCAGGTAGATTCACCCCTCCACTTT
CASSYGQVDSPLHF
>NA|TRBJ1-2|TRBV12-5|NA
TGTGCTAGTGGTTTGTCCCTATCCTATGGCTACACCTTC
CASGLSLSYGYTF